This T cell receptor beta chain comes out of a study of naive and memory T cell subsets. Study outcomes and limitations: Possibly reflecting memory cells re-expressing CD45RA, a few larger clonotypes occurred in naive repertoires, especially CD8. Gini index rose across naive, CM, EM and EMRA in CD4 and CD8.

Germline V CDR1 and CDR2: SGHTA, FQGNSA. V shed 3 bases and J shed 5 bases, with 8 bases lying between them. The CDR3 is 13 residues long. Cells stained for CD3, CD4, CD8, CD45RA, CD27 and viability were sorted into four CD45RA/CD27 subsets. With regard to this clonotype: The antigen is unknown.

An equimolar mix of two oligonucleotides served as the beta constant-region primer for TRBC1 and TRBC2. Nested alpha and beta constant-region primers with the SP2 primer drove four PCR rounds on ligated cDNA. TCRdb independently ran MiXCR on the UMI-ligation and nested PCR reads; one entry per CDR3 protein. The sample includes about 90,000 distinct CDR3 sequences, about 11% of them seen just once. The chain links TRBV7-2 to TRBJ1-5, with D unresolved. The sequencing input was naive CD4+ T cells from blood. The receptor was isolated from a human donor in good health. The CDR3 nucleotides read TGTGCCAGCAGCTTTTATGAAGATCAGCCCCAGCATTTT. It encodes CASSFYEDQPQHF. The variable domain in full, with the rest retrieved from reference TRBV7-2 and TRBJ1-5, is GAGVSQSPSNKVTEKGKDVELRCDPISGHTALYWYRQSLGQGLEFLIYFQGNSAPDKSGLPSDRFSAERTGGSVSTLTIQRTQQEDSAVYLCASSFYEDQPQHFGDGTRLSIL.